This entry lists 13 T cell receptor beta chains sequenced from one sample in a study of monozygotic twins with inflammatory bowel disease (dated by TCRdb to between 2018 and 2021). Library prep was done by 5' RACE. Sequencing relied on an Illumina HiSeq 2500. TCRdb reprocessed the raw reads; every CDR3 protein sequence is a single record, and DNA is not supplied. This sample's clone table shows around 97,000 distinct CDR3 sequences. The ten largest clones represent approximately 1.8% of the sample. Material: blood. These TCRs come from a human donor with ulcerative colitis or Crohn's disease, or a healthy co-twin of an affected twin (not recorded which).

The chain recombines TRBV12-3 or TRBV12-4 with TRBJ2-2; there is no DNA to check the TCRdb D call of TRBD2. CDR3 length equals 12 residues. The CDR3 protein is CASRTAGMELFF.

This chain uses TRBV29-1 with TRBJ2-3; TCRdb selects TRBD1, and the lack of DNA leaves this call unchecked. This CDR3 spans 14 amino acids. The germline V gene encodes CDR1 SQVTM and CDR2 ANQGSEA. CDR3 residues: CSVEVRGRTDTQYF.

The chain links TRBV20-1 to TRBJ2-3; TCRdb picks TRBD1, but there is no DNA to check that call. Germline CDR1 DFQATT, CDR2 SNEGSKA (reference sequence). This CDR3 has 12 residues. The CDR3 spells CSAYRETDTQYF.

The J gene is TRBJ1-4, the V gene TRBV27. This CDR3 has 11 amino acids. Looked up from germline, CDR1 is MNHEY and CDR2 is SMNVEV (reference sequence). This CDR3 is CASSFREKLFF.

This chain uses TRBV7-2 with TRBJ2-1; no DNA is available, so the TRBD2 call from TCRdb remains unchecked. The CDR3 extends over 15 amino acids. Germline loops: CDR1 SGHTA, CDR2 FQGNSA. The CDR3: CASKRPGGMANEQFF.

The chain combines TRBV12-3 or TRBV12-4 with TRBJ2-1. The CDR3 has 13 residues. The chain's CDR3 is CASSPSGRHEQFF.

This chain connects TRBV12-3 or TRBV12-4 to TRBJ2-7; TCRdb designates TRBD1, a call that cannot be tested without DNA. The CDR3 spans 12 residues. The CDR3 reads CASSYLGQGKYF.

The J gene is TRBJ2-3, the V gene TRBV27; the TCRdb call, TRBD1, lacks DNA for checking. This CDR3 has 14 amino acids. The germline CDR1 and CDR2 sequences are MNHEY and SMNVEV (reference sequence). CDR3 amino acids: CASSIGQWADTQYF.

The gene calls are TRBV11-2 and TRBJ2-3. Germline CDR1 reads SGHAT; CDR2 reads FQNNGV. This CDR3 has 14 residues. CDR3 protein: CASSSGTIADTQYF.

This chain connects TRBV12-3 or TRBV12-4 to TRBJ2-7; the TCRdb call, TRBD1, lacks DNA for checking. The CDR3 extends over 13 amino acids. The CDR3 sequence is CASRNRDREEQYF.

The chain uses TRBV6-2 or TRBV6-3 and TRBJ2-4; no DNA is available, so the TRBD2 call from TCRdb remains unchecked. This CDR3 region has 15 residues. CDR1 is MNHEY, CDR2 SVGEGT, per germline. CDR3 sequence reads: CASSYGLAEKNIQYF.

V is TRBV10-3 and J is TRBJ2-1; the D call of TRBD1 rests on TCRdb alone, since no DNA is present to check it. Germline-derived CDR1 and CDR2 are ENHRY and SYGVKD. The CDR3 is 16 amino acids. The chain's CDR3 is CAIREGQGVSYNEQFF.

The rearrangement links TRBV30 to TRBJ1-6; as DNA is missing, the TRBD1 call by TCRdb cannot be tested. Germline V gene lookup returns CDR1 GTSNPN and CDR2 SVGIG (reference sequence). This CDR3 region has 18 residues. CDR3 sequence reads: CAWRSGRGFSSYNSPLHF.